This TCR beta chain comes out of a study of blood T cell repertoires in COVID-19. For the study at large: Researchers got acute and convalescent COVID-19 samples from the United States, Italy and Spain. In each case, the material was cDNA or gDNA derived from T cells, B-cell-depleted T cells, or PBMCs.

On this clone: Germline is not matched at one junction end, which may reflect a read error.

Original handling: Scientists estimated how many nucleated cells there were by amplifying reference gene primers. Method: immunoSEQ multiplex PCR; TCRdb's copy keeps in-frame clones and lacks some. D and trimming were read from the DNA, whereas the V and J calls and clone size are those reported in that table. The table lists tens of thousands of clones, nearly 90% of them singletons. The CDR3 consists of 15 residues. The germline gives CDR1 SSHAT, CDR2 FNYEAQ (reference sequence). The specimen sequenced was peripheral blood. The source is a man aged 60 to 69 with acute or convalescent COVID-19. This rearrangement joins TRBV7-7 to TRBJ2-2, with D perhaps being TRBD1 or TRBD2 (6 bases each). The CDR3 spells CASSLGGRGTGELFF. The CDR3 nucleotides read TGTGCTAGCAGCTTAGGGGGGCGCGGCACCGGGGAGCTGTTTTTT.